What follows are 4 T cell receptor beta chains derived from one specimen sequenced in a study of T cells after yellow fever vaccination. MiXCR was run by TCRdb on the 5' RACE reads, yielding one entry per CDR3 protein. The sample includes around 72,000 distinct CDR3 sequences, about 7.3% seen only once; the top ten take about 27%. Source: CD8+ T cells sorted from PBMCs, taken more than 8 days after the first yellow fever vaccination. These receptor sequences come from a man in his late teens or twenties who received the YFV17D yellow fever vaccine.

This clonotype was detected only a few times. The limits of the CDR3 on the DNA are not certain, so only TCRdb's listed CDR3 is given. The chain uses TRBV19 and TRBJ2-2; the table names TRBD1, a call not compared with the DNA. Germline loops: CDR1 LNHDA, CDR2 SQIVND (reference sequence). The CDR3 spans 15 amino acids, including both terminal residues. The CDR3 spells CASTDAGFGAGELFF.

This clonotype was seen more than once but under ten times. The CDR3 sequence: CASSYPIEGDSLSYNEQFF. CDR3 nucleotides: TGTGCCAGCAGTTACCCTATCGAGGGGGACTCCCTCTCCTACAATGAGCAGTTCTTC. This sequence joins TRBV6-2 or TRBV6-3 and TRBJ2-1; D may match TRBD1 or TRBD2 (6 bases each). The CDR3 has 19 amino acids. CDR1 and CDR2 from the germline V gene are MNHEY and SVGEGT. V dropped 2 bases and J dropped 0 bases, with 20 bases sitting between them.

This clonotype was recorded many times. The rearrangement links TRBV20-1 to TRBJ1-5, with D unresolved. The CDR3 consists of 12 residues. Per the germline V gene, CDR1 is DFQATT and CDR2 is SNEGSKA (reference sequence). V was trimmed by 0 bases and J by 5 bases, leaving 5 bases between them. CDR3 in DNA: TGCAGTGCTAGAGAACTTTATCAGCCCCAGCATTTT. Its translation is CSARELYQPQHF.

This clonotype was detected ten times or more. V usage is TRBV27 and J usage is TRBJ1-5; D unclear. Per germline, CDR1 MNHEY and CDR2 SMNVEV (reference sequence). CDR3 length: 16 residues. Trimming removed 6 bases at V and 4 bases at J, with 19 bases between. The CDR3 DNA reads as TGTGCCAGCAGGTCTCTTTGGGCAGGAGAGAATCAGCCCCAGCATTTT. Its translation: CASRSLWAGENQPQHF.